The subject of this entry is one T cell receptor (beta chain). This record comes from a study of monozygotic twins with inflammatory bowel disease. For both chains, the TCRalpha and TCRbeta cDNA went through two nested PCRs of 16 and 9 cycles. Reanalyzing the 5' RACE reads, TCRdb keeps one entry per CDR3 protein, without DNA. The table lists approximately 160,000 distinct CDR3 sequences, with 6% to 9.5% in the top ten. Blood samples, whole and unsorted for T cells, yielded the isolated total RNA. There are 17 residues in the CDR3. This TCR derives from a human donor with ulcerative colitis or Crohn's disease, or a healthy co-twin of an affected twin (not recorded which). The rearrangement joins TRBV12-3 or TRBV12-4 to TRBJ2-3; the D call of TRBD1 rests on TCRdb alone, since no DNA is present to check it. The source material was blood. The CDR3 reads CASSPRPGVRGTDTQYF.